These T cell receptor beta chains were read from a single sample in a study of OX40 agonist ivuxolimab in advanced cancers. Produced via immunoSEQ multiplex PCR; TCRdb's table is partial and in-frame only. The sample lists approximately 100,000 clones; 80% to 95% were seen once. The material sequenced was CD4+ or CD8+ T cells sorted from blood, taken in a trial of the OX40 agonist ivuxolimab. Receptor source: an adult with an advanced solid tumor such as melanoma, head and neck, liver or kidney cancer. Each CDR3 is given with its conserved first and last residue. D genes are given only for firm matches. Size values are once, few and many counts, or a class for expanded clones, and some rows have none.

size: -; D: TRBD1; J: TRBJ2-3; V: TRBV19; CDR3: CASSIGTGGRSTDTQYF; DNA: TGTGCCAGTAGTATCGGGACAGGGGGACGTAGCACAGATACGCAGTATTTT
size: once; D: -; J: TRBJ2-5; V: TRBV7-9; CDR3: CASSLGDVWETQYF; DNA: TGTGCCAGCAGCCTAGGGGATGTGTGGGAGACCCAGTACTTC
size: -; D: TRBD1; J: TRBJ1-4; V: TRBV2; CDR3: CASSPGQGAYEKLFF; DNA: TGTGCCAGCAGTCCGGGACAGGGGGCATATGAAAAACTGTTTTTT
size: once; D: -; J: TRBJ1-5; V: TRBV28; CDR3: CASSPIFASPQHF; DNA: TGTGCCAGCAGCCCTATTTTTGCTTCTCCCCAGCATTTT
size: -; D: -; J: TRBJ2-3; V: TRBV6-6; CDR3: CASSYSHKPDTQYF; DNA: TGTGCCAGCAGTTACTCCCACAAGCCAGATACGCAGTATTTT
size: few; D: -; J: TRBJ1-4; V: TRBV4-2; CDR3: CASSQDKGEGGEKLFF; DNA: TGTGCCAGCAGCCAAGATAAAGGGGAAGGGGGTGAAAAACTGTTTTTT
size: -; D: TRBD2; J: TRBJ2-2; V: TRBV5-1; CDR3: CASSAGTSGISGELFF; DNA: TGCGCCAGCAGCGCCGGGACTAGCGGGATATCCGGGGAGCTGTTTTTT
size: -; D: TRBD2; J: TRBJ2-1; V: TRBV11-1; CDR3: CASSLTGTSGSNEQFF; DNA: TGTGCCAGCAGTTTGACCGGGACTAGCGGGTCCAATGAGCAGTTCTTC
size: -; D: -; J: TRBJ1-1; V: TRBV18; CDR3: CASLPVGVSTEAFF; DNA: TGTGCCAGCTTGCCCGTAGGGGTCTCCACTGAAGCTTTCTTT
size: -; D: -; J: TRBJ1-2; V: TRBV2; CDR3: CASSEIPRGGYGYTF; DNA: TGTGCCAGCAGTGAAATCCCCAGAGGAGGCTATGGCTACACCTTC
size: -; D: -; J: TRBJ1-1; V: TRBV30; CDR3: CAWTNGEYTEAFF; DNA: TGTGCCTGGACTAACGGGGAGTACACTGAAGCTTTCTTT
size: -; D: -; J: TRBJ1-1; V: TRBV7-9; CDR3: CASSLDGSHAFF; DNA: TGTGCCAGCAGCTTGGACGGGTCACATGCTTTCTTT
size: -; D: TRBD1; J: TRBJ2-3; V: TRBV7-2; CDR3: CASSLNRGLTDTQYF; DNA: TGTGCCAGCAGCCTAAACAGGGGGCTGACAGATACGCAGTATTTT
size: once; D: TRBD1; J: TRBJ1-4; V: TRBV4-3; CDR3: CASSQVNQGANEKLFF; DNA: TGCGCCAGCAGCCAAGTTAACCAGGGGGCTAATGAAAAACTGTTTTTT
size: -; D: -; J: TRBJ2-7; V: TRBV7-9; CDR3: CASSLLTGNSYEQYF; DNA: TGTGCCAGCAGCTTATTGACCGGGAACTCCTACGAGCAGTACTTC
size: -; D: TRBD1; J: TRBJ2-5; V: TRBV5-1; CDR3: CASSLVPGQGIDQETQYF; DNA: TGCGCCAGCAGCTTGGTCCCCGGACAGGGCATCGACCAAGAGACCCAGTACTTC
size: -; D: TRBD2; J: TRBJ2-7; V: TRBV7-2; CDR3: CASSFPTSNEQYF; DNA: TGTGCCAGCAGCTTCCCGACTAGCAACGAGCAGTACTTC
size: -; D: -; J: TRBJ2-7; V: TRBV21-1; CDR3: CASCGHPVKAYEQYF; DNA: TGTGCCAGCTGCGGGCACCCGGTGAAGGCCTACGAGCAGTACTTC
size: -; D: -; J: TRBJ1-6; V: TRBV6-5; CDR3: CASSYEGVGNSPLHF; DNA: TGTGCCAGCAGTTACGAAGGGGTCGGGAATTCACCCCTCCACTTT
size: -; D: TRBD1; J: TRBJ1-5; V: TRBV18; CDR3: CASSPPTSGGPQHF; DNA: TGTGCCAGCTCACCGCCGACCTCAGGGGGGCCCCAGCATTTT
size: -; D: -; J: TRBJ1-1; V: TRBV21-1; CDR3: CASSKEDPYTEAFF; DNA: TGTGCCAGCAGCAAAGAAGACCCTTACACTGAAGCTTTCTTT
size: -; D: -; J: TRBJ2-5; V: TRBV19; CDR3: CASSIASDGTQYF; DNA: TGTGCCAGTAGTATAGCTAGCGACGGGACCCAGTACTTC
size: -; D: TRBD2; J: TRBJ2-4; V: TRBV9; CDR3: CASSETSGSGLAKNIQYF; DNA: TGTGCCAGCAGCGAGACTAGCGGGAGCGGGCTAGCCAAAAACATTCAGTACTTC
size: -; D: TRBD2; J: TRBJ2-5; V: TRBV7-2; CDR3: CASSPGLAGPQETQYF; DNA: TGTGCCAGCAGCCCGGGACTAGCGGGACCACAAGAGACCCAGTACTTC
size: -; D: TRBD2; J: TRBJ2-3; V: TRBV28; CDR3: CASSSQREGIDTQYF; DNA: TGTGCCAGCAGTTCACAGCGGGAGGGTATAGATACGCAGTATTTT
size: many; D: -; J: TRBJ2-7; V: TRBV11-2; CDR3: CASSLMQSSYEQYF; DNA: TGTGCCAGCAGCTTAATGCAGAGCTCCTACGAGCAGTACTTC
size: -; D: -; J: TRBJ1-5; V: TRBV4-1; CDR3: CASSQVWTRNSNQPQHF; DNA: TGCGCCAGCAGCCAAGTATGGACCAGAAATAGCAATCAGCCCCAGCATTTT
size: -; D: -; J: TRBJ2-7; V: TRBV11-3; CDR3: CASSLGLDYEQYF; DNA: TGTGCCAGCAGCTTAGGGCTAGATTACGAGCAGTACTTC
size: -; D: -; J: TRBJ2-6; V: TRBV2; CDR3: CASSGNGHLGANVLTF; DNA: TGTGCCAGCAGTGGAAACGGACATCTGGGGGCCAACGTCCTGACTTTC
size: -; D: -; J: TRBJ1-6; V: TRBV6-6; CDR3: CASSLRGYNSPLHF; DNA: TGTGCCAGCAGCCTCCGGGGCTATAATTCACCCCTCCACTTT
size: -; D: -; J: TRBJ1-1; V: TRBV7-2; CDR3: CASSLTENTEAFF; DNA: TGTGCCAGCAGCCTGACAGAGAACACTGAAGCTTTCTTT
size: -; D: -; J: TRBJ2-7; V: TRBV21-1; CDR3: CASTLGDRRNEQYF; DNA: TGTGCCAGCACCTTGGGGGACCGAAGAAACGAGCAGTACTTC